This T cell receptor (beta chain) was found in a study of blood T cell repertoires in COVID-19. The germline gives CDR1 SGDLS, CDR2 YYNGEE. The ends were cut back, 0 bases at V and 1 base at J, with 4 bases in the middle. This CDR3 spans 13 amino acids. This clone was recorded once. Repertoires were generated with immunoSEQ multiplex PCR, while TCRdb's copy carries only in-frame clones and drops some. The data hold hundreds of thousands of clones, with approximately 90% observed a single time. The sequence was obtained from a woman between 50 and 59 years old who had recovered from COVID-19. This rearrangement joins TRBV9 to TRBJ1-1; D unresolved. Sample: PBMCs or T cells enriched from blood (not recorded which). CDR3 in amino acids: CASSVATNTEAFF. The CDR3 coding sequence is TGTGCCAGCAGCGTAGCTACGAACACTGAAGCTTTCTTT.